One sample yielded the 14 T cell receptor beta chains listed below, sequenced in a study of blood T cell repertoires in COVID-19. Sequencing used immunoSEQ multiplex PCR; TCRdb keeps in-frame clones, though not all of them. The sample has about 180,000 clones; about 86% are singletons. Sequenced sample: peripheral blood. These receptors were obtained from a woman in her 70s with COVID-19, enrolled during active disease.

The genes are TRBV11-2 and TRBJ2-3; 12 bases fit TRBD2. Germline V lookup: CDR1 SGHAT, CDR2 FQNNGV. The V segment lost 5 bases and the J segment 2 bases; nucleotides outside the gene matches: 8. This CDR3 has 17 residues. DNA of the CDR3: TGTGCCAGCAGCCCAATAAGACTAGCGGGAGACACAGATACGCAGTATTTT. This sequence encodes CASSPIRLAGDTDTQYF.

CDR3 protein: CASSPSGIPGELFF. For the CDR3, the DNA is TGTGCCAGCTCACCAAGTGGCATCCCCGGGGAGCTGTTTTTT. The gene calls are TRBV18 and TRBJ2-2; D is undetermined. This CDR3 is 14 amino acids long. Germline CDR1 and CDR2: KGHSH and LQKENI. V lost 2 bases, J lost 6 bases, and 10 bases lay in between.

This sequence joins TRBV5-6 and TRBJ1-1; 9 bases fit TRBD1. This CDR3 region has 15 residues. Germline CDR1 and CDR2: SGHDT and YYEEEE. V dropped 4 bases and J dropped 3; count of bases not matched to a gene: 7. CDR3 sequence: CASSGTGGTDTEAFF. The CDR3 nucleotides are TGTGCCAGCAGCGGAACAGGGGGCACTGACACTGAAGCTTTCTTT.

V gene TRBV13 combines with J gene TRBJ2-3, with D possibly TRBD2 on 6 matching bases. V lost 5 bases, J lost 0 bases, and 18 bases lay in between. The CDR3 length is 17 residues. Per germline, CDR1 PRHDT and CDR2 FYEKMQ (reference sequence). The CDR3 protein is CASSPRQQRVSTDTQYF. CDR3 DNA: TGTGCCAGCAGCCCGCGCCAACAGCGGGTCAGCACAGATACGCAGTATTTT.

The CDR3 DNA sequence: TGCGCCAGCAGCCAAACCAATACAGCAAATCAGCCCCAGCATTTT. Protein product: CASSQTNTANQPQHF. The chain combines TRBV4-1 with TRBJ1-5; D not resolved. Trimming cost V 2 bases and J 4 bases, with 12 bases left between them. Germline V gene lookup returns CDR1 MGHRA and CDR2 YSYEKL. The CDR3 length is 15 residues.

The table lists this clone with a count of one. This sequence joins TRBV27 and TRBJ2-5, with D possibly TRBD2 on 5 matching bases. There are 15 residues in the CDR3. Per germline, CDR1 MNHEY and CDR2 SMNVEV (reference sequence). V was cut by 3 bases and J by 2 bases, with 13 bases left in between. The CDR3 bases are TGTGCCAGCAGTTTTATGGGTTCGGGGCAAGAGACCCAGTACTTC. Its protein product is CASSFMGSGQETQYF.

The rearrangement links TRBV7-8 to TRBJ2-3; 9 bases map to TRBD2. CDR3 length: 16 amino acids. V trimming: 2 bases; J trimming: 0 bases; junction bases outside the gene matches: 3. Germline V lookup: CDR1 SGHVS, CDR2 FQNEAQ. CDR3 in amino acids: CASSLMGLASTDTQYF. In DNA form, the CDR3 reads TGTGCCAGCAGCTTAATGGGACTAGCCAGCACAGATACGCAGTATTTT.

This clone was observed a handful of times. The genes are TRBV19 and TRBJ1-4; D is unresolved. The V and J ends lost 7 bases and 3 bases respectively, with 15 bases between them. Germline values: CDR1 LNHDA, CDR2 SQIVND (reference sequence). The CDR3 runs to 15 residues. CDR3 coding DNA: TGTGCCAGTACCCGCAGTTTAGCGGCTAATGAAAAACTGTTTTTT. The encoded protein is CASTRSLAANEKLFF.

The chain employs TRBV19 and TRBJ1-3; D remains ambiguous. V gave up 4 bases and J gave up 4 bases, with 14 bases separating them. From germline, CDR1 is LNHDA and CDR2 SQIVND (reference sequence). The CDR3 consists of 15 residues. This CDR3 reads CASSTQKPWGNTIYF. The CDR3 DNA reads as TGTGCCAGTAGTACACAGAAGCCTTGGGGAAACACCATATATTTT. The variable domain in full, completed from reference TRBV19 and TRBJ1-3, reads DGGITQSPKYLFRKEGQNVTLSCEQNLNHDAMYWYRQDPGQGLRLIYYSQIVNDFQKGDIAEGYSVSREKKESFPLTVTSAQKNPTAFYLCASSTQKPWGNTIYFGEGSWLTVV.

The CDR3 nucleotides are TGCGCCAGCAGCTCACAGGCGGGGGGCACAGATACGCAGTATTTT. Protein product: CASSSQAGGTDTQYF. The chain combines TRBV5-1 with TRBJ2-3, with 7 bases lining up with TRBD2. The CDR3 runs 15 residues. With 3 bases clipped from V and 1 base from J, the junction kept 5 bases outside the gene matches. Germline-derived CDR1 and CDR2 are SGHRS and YFSETQ.

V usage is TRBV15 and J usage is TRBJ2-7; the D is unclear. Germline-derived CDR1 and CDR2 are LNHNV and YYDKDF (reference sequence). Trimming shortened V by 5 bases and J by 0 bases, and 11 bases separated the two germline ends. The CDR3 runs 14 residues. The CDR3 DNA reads TGTGCCACCAGCGTCCGGGTCCTCTCCTACGAGCAGTACTTC. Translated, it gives CATSVRVLSYEQYF. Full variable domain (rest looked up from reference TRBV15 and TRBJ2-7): DAMVIQNPRYQVTQFGKPVTLSCSQTLNHNVMYWYQQKSSQAPKLLFHYYDKDFNNEADTPDNFQSRRPNTSFCFLDIRSPGLGDTAMYLCATSVRVLSYEQYFGPGTRLTVT.

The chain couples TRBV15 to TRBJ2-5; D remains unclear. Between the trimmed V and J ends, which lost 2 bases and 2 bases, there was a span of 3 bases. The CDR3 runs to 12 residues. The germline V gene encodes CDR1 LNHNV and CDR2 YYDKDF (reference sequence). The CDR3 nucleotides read TGTGCCACCAGCAGATCACAAGAGACCCAGTACTTC. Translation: CATSRSQETQYF.

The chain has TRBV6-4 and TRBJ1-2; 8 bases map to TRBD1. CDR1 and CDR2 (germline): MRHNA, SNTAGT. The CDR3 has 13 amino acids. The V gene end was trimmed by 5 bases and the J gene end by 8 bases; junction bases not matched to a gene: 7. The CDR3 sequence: CASSSQGAGGYTF. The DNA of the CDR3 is TGTGCCAGCAGTTCTCAGGGGGCCGGAGGCTACACCTTC.

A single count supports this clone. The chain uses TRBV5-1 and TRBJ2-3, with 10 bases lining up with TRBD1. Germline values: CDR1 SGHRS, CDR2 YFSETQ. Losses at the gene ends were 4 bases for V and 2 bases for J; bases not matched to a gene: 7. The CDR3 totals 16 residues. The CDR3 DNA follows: TGCGCCAGCAGCGGTGGGACAGGGGCTTCCACAGATACGCAGTATTTT. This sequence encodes CASSGGTGASTDTQYF.